Listed here are 17 T cell receptor beta chains from one sample, sequenced in a study of blood T cells in healthy people across ages (dated by TCRdb to about 2015). Libraries were constructed by 5' RACE. Data came from an Illumina HiSeq 2500. The second PCR ran for about 7 to 11 cycles and used a J-beta primer mix along with a sample-barcoded 5' primer. TCRdb's own reprocessing of the public reads used fastp at Q25 and MiXCR and kept productive beta chains. Rows with a matching CDR3 protein are joined into one entry that keeps the most common DNA and genes. The sample profile shows over a million distinct CDR3 sequences; around 25% of them were found once. Approximately 0.79% of the sample lies in the top ten. These same data were also listed under a study on T cells of mothers and their children.

Source material: blood. The receptor set was obtained from a girl aged 2 to 10 in good health.

This clonotype was observed a handful of times. Compared with germline, one end of the junction differs, possibly owing to a read error. The CDR3: CASSLGGVSSYNEQLF. The CDR3 DNA reads as TGTGCCAGCAGCCTGGGGGGGGTGAGCTCCTACAATGAGCAGCTCTTC. This rearrangement joins TRBV11-3 to TRBJ2-1; TRBD2 matches 7 bases. The CDR3 is 16 residues long. CDR1 and CDR2 from the germline V gene are SGHNT and YENEEA. Full variable domain (missing parts from reference TRBV11-3 and TRBJ2-1): EAGVVQSPRYKIIEKKQPVAFWCNPISGHNTLYWYLQNLGQGPELLIRYENEEAVDDSQLPKDRFSAERLKGVDSTLKIQPAELGDSAVYLCASSLGGVSSYNEQLFGPGTRLTVL.

This clonotype was observed a few times. V and J are TRBV29-1 and TRBJ2-5; a possible D gene is TRBD2 (6 bases). Gene TRBJ2-7 matches the end of the DNA better, so the J call may be wrong. The CDR3 is 13 amino acids. Germline V gene sequence: CDR1 SQVTM, CDR2 ANQGSEA. CDR3 coding DNA: TGCAGCGTTGTGCTCGCGGGGTCCTACGAGCAGTACTTC. Amino acid sequence: CSVVLAGSYEQYF.

This sequence joins TRBV4-3 and TRBJ1-4, with D unresolved. The CDR3 sequence is 16 residues long. Germline V gives CDR1 LGHNA, CDR2 YSLEER. V was pared by 0 bases and J by 12 bases, with 20 bases between. CDR3 bases: TGCGCCAGCAGCCAAGATAAACTAGTCCTCGCGGAGGAACTGTTTTTT. It is translated as CASSQDKLVLAEELFF.

This clonotype occurred a few times. This chain joins TRBV6-2 or TRBV6-3 and TRBJ2-7; the match to TRBD2 covers 11 bases. The V segment lost 5 bases and the J segment 9 bases; nucleotides outside the gene matches: 15. This CDR3 has 16 residues. Germline lookup yields CDR1 MNHEY and CDR2 SVGEGT. Written as DNA, the CDR3 is TGTGCCAGCAGTCATCAACGACTAGCGGGGCTAAGAGTGCAGTACTTC. Its protein product is CASSHQRLAGLRVQYF.

The rearrangement uses TRBV18 and TRBJ2-1, with D possibly matching TRBD1 (6 bases). CDR1 and CDR2 (germline): KGHSH, LQKENI. The CDR3 sequence is 14 residues long. V was shortened by 3 bases and J by 9 bases, with 15 bases between the two germline ends. In DNA, the CDR3 is TGTGCCAGCTCACCCGGCGCCCAGGACAGTGAGCAGTTCTTC. As protein: CASSPGAQDSEQFF.

This clonotype has only a few counts. The chain is built from TRBV20-1 and TRBJ2-5; TRBD2 matches at 10 bases. Germline assignment: CDR1 DFQATT and CDR2 SNEGSKA (reference sequence). J gave up 7 bases and V 5 bases, and 10 bases lay outside the gene matches. The CDR3 runs to 14 residues. The CDR3 loop reads CSAFRTSGGGTQYF. The CDR3 DNA reads TGCAGTGCTTTTCGGACTAGCGGAGGGGGGACCCAGTACTTC.

The CDR3 nucleotides read TGTGCCAGCAGCGTAGACAGGAGCTCCTACGAGCAGTACTTC. This gives the protein CASSVDRSSYEQYF. The chain couples TRBV9 to TRBJ2-7; perhaps TRBD1 as D (5 bases). The germline V gene encodes CDR1 SGDLS and CDR2 YYNGEE. CDR3 length: 14 residues. V lost 0 bases and J lost 0, with 7 bases in between.

The chain carries TRBV28 and TRBJ2-1, with a tentative D call TRBD2 (6 bases). The V gene lost 7 bases and the J gene lost 0 bases, with 16 bases spanning the gap. Germline lookup yields CDR1 MDHEN and CDR2 SYDVKM. The CDR3 contains 16 residues. The CDR3 nucleotides are TGTGCCAGCACCTTACTAGCACCGAGCTCCTACAATGAGCAGTTCTTC. Translated: CASTLLAPSSYNEQFF.

J is TRBJ2-1 and V is TRBV5-1, with D unresolved. Germline-derived CDR1 and CDR2 are SGHRS and YFSETQ. Trimming stripped 3 bases from V and 0 bases from J, with 10 bases between. This CDR3 contains 15 residues. This chain's CDR3 is CASSSKQSSYNEQFF. In nucleotides, the CDR3 is TGCGCCAGCAGCTCGAAACAGTCCTCCTACAATGAGCAGTTCTTC.

This clonotype was seen more than once but under ten times. The V and J genes are TRBV20-1 and TRBJ2-6; D is undetermined. Germline loops: CDR1 DFQATT, CDR2 SNEGSKA (reference sequence). V was clipped by 3 bases and J by 0 bases, with 15 bases between them. The CDR3 extends over 17 amino acids. CDR3 DNA: TGCAGTGCTAGGCAACAGAACTTCTACTCTGGGGCCAACGTCCTGACTTTC. Translation: CSARQQNFYSGANVLTF.

This clonotype was seen just once. This chain links TRBV7-8 with TRBJ2-5; D not resolved. V lost 4 bases to trimming and J lost 5 bases, with 20 bases between them. The CDR3 length is 16 residues. Germline values: CDR1 SGHVS, CDR2 FQNEAQ. CDR3 region: CASSSAVVVVGETQYF. The DNA of the CDR3 is TGTGCCAGCAGCTCCGCCGTTGTCGTTGTTGGGGAGACCCAGTACTTC.

This clonotype turned up a few times. The chain combines TRBV5-1 with TRBJ2-7; 11 bases are shared with TRBD2. This CDR3 is built from 16 residues. Germline values: CDR1 SGHRS, CDR2 YFSETQ. J lost 2 bases, V lost 0 bases, and 4 bases had no gene match. In DNA, the CDR3 is TGCGCCAGCAGCTTGGACTTGACTAGCGGGGCCTACGAGCAGTACTTC. This encodes CASSLDLTSGAYEQYF. The full variable domain, rest sourced from reference TRBV5-1 and TRBJ2-7, is KAGVTQTPRYLIKTRGQQVTLSCSPISGHRSVSWYQQTPGQGLQFLFEYFSETQRNKGNFPGRFSGRQFSNSRSEMNVSTLELGDSALYLCASSLDLTSGAYEQYFGPGTRLTVT.

The chain links TRBV5-1 to TRBJ2-5; TRBD1 agrees at 7 bases. There are 14 residues in the CDR3. The germline CDR1 and CDR2 sequences are SGHRS and YFSETQ. Trimming at V came to 0 bases and at J to 3 bases, leaving 2 bases not matched to a gene. The CDR3 sequence is CASSLGDREETQYF. DNA for the CDR3: TGCGCCAGCAGCTTGGGGGACAGAGAAGAGACCCAGTACTTC.

The chain is built from TRBV7-9 and TRBJ2-2; D perhaps matches TRBD1 (5 bases). The CDR3 extends over 17 amino acids. Trimming took 0 bases from V and 4 from J, leaving 15 bases between them. Germline CDR1 and CDR2: SEHNR and FQNEAQ (reference sequence). The CDR3: CASSLASQQETTGELFF. CDR3 coding DNA: TGTGCCAGCAGCTTAGCTTCCCAACAGGAAACCACCGGGGAGCTGTTTTTT.

The CDR3 sequence is CASSLAASGRDTQYF. The CDR3 nucleotides are TGCGCCAGCAGCTTGGCCGCTAGCGGGAGAGATACGCAGTATTTT. The gene calls are TRBV5-1 and TRBJ2-3; 10 bases align to TRBD2. The CDR3 is made up of 15 amino acids. Germline CDR1 and CDR2: SGHRS and YFSETQ. Germline trimming cut 0 bases from V and 5 bases from J; bases unmatched to any gene: 3. Combining the CDR3 with reference TRBV5-1 and TRBJ2-3 gives the whole variable domain KAGVTQTPRYLIKTRGQQVTLSCSPISGHRSVSWYQQTPGQGLQFLFEYFSETQRNKGNFPGRFSGRQFSNSRSEMNVSTLELGDSALYLCASSLAASGRDTQYFGPGTRLTVL.

This clonotype was recorded once. The V call is TRBV4-1, the J call TRBJ2-1; TRBD2 matches 10 bases. The ends lost 4 bases at V and 5 bases at J; junction bases unmatched: 17. This CDR3 has 19 residues. Per the germline V gene, CDR1 is MGHRA and CDR2 is YSYEKL. The CDR3 DNA sequence: TGCGCCAGCAGCCCAGAACTCCGCCGGCTAGCGGGAGCTCACAATGAGCAGTTCTTC. This codes for CASSPELRRLAGAHNEQFF.

This sequence joins TRBV28 and TRBJ1-6; 7 positions agree with TRBD1. Looked up from germline, CDR1 is MDHEN and CDR2 is SYDVKM. CDR3 length equals 18 residues. V shed 5 bases and J 8 bases; nucleotides not matched to a gene: 18. The CDR3 DNA reads as TGTGCCAGCAGTCACAACTTCGGATGGGGACAGTGGGATTCACCCCTCCACTTT. It yields the protein CASSHNFGWGQWDSPLHF.